These 11 T cell receptor beta chains share one sample of origin, sequenced in a study of blood T cell repertoires in COVID-19. TCRdb keeps only in-frame clones here, not all; method: immunoSEQ multiplex PCR. This sample has about 160,000 clones, with 90% to 95% found just once. Sequencing was carried out using peripheral blood. Source of these receptors: a woman between 50 and 59 years old with acute or convalescent COVID-19.

J is TRBJ1-2 and V is TRBV15; 8 nucleotides match TRBD1. The CDR3 contains 15 residues. CDR1 and CDR2 from the germline V gene are LNHNV and YYDKDF (reference sequence). V gave up 0 bases and J gave up 8 bases; unmatched junction bases: 8. CDR3 residues: CATSRDLTGAEGYTF. Here the CDR3 DNA reads TGTGCCACCAGCAGAGACCTGACAGGGGCCGAAGGCTACACCTTC.

The chain couples TRBV7-9 to TRBJ2-7, with D perhaps matching TRBD2 (6 bases). V dropped 4 bases and J dropped 1 base, with 17 bases sitting between them. The CDR3 covers 16 residues. Germline V gene data show CDR1 as SEHNR and CDR2 as FQNEAQ (reference sequence). CDR3 loop: CASSSDYFGKSYEQYF. Here the CDR3 DNA reads TGTGCCAGCAGCTCGGACTACTTTGGAAAGTCCTACGAGCAGTACTTC.

CDR3 region: CASGPPGGGEKLFF. The CDR3 nucleotides are TGTGCCAGCGGCCCCCCGGGTGGGGGCGAAAAACTGTTTTTT. The chain links TRBV7-9 to TRBJ1-4; a weak D match, TRBD1 (6 bases). CDR3 length: 14 amino acids. Germline CDR1 reads SEHNR; CDR2 reads FQNEAQ (reference sequence). Trimming pared 8 bases from V and 8 bases from J, leaving 18 bases between.

J is TRBJ2-1 and V is TRBV6-5; TRBD2 might be the D (6 bases). Germline CDR1 and CDR2: MNHEY and SVGAGI. Trimming removed 4 bases at V and 8 bases at J, with 15 bases between. The CDR3 spans 14 residues. CDR3 nucleotide sequence: TGTGCCAGCAGTTCCTGGGACTTGGACGATGAGCAGTTCTTC. Translating gives CASSSWDLDDEQFF.

The rearrangement links TRBV5-6 to TRBJ1-1, with TRBD1 identical over 9 bases. This CDR3 contains 14 residues. V lost 9 bases to trimming and J lost 5 bases; unmatched junction nucleotides: 11. The germline gives CDR1 SGHDT, CDR2 YYEEEE. The CDR3 bases are TGTGCCACCGTACAGGGGGCCGGAAAGACTGAAGCTTTCTTT. It encodes CATVQGAGKTEAFF.

V is TRBV13 and J is TRBJ2-3; possibly TRBD2 for D (6 bases). V was clipped by 4 bases and J by 11 bases, with 16 bases between them. In germline, CDR1 is PRHDT, CDR2 FYEKMQ (reference sequence). This CDR3 contains 13 residues. The CDR3 coding sequence is TGTGCCAGCAGCTCACGTCACCGGGACTTGCAGTATTTT. This sequence encodes CASSSRHRDLQYF.

This clone has only one observation. J is TRBJ2-3 and V is TRBV12-3 or TRBV12-4, with D hard to call. The V gene lost 7 bases and the J gene lost 2 bases, with 10 bases spanning the gap. The CDR3 is 13 amino acids. In DNA form, the CDR3 reads TGTGCCAGCAACCCTCCCTACACAGATACGCAGTATTTT. Its translation: CASNPPYTDTQYF.

The chain uses TRBV6-5 and TRBJ1-5; tentative D call: TRBD1 (5 bases). Germline assignment: CDR1 MNHEY and CDR2 SVGAGI. The V end was cut by 8 bases, the J end by 1 base, with 15 bases between. CDR3 length equals 15 residues. CDR3 sequence: CASSVGGLSNQPQHF. In DNA, the CDR3 is TGTGCCAGCTCCGTGGGGGGTTTGAGCAATCAGCCCCAGCATTTT.

V and J are TRBV2 and TRBJ1-3; 7 bases match TRBD1. This CDR3 is 14 amino acids long. V lost 6 bases and J lost 2; bases outside the gene matches: 4. Germline V CDR1 and CDR2: SNHLY, FYNNEI. CDR3 sequence reads: CASSTGTAGNTIYF. CDR3 nucleotide sequence: TGTGCCAGCAGCACCGGGACAGCTGGAAACACCATATATTTT.

The rearrangement uses TRBV6-1 and TRBJ2-7; unclear D gene. V lost 0 bases and J 0 bases, leaving 15 bases between the germline ends. Germline V CDR1 and CDR2: MNHNS, SASEGT. The CDR3 has 17 residues. The CDR3 DNA follows: TGTGCCAGCAGTGAAGCACCCGCAGGCAAACACTCCTACGAGCAGTACTTC. Translated: CASSEAPAGKHSYEQYF.

The J gene is TRBJ1-4, the V gene TRBV30; D unclear. Germline CDR1 and CDR2: GTSNPN and SVGIG (reference sequence). The CDR3 is 13 residues long. The V gene lost 3 bases and the J gene lost 7 bases, with 12 bases spanning the gap. CDR3 residues: CAWRPVRGEKLFF. Here the CDR3 DNA reads TGTGCCTGGAGACCCGTTCGGGGTGAAAAACTGTTTTTT.